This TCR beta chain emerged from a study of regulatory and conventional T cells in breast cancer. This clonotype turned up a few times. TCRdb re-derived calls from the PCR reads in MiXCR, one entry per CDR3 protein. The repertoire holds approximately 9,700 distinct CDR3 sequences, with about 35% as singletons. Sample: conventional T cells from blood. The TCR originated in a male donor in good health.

The CDR3 DNA reads TGTGCCAGCAGCCCTAGAGGTTGGCGGGGGGACCGGAACACCGGGGAGCTGTTTTTT. Translation gives CASSPRGWRGDRNTGELFF. V usage is TRBV7-9 and J usage is TRBJ2-2, with 8 bases that match TRBD2. The germline CDR1 and CDR2 sequences are SEHNR and FQNEAQ (reference sequence). This CDR3 comprises 19 residues. The V and J ends lost 5 bases and 1 base, in that order; junction bases with no gene match: 15.